This T cell receptor (beta chain) was obtained from a study of CD8 T cells in Susac syndrome. Study results and caveats: The authors acknowledged that their TCR sequencing and HLA analysis involved a relatively small number of individuals.

After extraction with the RNeasy kit, about 0.45 to 1 ug of the RNA was reverse transcribed using random hexamers. Across 54 Vbeta and 13 Jbeta, TCR beta CDR3 was amplified with immunoSEQ multiplex PCR. TCRdb passed the immunoSEQ multiplex PCR reads through MiXCR, listing each CDR3 protein once. The sample includes 100,000 to 150,000 distinct CDR3 sequences, 93% of them seen just once. In regard to this clonotype: Its cognate antigen is unknown.

Sequencing of TCR beta was performed on blood CD8+ T cells and on blood CD4+ T cells. Germline CDR1 and CDR2: MGHRA and YSYEKL. Trimming shortened V by 2 bases and J by 0 bases, and 17 bases separated the two germline ends. The CDR3 runs to 18 residues. The sequenced material came from CD8+ T cells from PBMCs. This chain connects TRBV4-1 to TRBJ2-1; D may match TRBD1 or TRBD2 (5 bases each). The origin of this receptor is a human donor with multiple sclerosis. The CDR3 coding sequence is TGCGCCAGCAGCCAAATGTCATCCGGGACGGGCTCCTACAATGAGCAGTTCTTC. The encoded protein is CASSQMSSGTGSYNEQFF.